These 2 T cell receptor beta chains were all obtained from the same sample, sequenced in a study of tumour-infiltrating T cells in Burkitt lymphoma. The method was immunoSEQ multiplex PCR; TCRdb's version includes in-frame clones alone and lacks a portion of them. Of about 2,500 clones in the sample, about 88% are singletons; the top ten hold over 15%. Specimen: tumor tissue. The receptor set was obtained from a human donor with diffuse large B-cell lymphoma.

This chain connects TRBV7-9 to TRBJ2-2; D not certain. Germline V lookup: CDR1 SEHNR, CDR2 FQNEAQ (reference sequence). Deletions cut 6 bases from V and 3 bases from J, with 5 bases between. This CDR3 has 12 amino acids. CDR3 sequence (DNA): TGTGCCAGCAGTTTCTACACCGGGGAGCTGTTTTTT. Translation gives CASSFYTGELFF.

V usage is TRBV7-9 and J usage is TRBJ1-6; TRBD1 agrees at 9 bases. The CDR3 contains 14 residues. Germline CDR1 and CDR2: SEHNR and FQNEAQ (reference sequence). V lost 5 bases and J lost 5; bases outside the gene matches: 1. The CDR3 is CASSGTGNNSPLHF. The CDR3 DNA reads as TGTGCCAGCAGCGGGACAGGGAATAATTCACCCCTCCACTTT.